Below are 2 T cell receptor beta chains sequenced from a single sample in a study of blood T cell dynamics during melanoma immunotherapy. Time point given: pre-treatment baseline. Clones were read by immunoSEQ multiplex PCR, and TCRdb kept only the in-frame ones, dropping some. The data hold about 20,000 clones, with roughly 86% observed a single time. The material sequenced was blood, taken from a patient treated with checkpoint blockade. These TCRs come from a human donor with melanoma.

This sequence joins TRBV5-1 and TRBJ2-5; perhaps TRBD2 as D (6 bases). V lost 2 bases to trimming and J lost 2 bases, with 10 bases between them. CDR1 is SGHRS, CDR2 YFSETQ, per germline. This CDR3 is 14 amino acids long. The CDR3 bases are TGCGCCAGCAGCTTTTCCGGGGGTCAAGAGACCCAGTACTTC. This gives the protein CASSFSGGQETQYF.

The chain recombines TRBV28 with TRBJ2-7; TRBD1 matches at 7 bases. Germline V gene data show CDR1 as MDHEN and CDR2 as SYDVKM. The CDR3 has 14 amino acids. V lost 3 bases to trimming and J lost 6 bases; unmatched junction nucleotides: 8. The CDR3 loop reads CASSFLGQFVEQYF. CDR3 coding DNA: TGTGCCAGCAGTTTTTTGGGACAGTTTGTCGAGCAGTACTTC.